Listed below are T cell receptor beta chains from one sample, sequenced in a study of early T cells in non-severe SARS-CoV-2 infection. TCRdb reprocessed the 5' RACE reads with MiXCR, giving one entry per CDR3 protein. The sample has approximately 100,000 distinct CDR3 sequences, about 14% seen once. The material sequenced was whole blood. All receptors come from an adult who was a healthcare worker with PCR-confirmed SARS-CoV-2 infection or an uninfected control (not recorded which). Each CDR3 is given with its conserved first and last residue. Fields, in order: clone size, D gene, J gene, V gene, CDR3 length, CDR3 protein, CDR3 DNA. D genes are given only for firm matches. For some rows the clone size is stated as once, few or many, or as a class when expanded; others skip it.

clone size: NA
D gene: TRBD1
J gene: TRBJ1-1
V gene: TRBV4-2
CDR3 length: 19
CDR3 protein: CASSQERYWRQGAGTEAFF
CDR3 DNA: TGTGCCAGCAGCCAAGAGAGGTACTGGCGACAGGGGGCGGGTACTGAAGCTTTCTTT

clone size: NA
D gene: NA
J gene: TRBJ2-1
V gene: TRBV3-1
CDR3 length: 9
CDR3 protein: CASEPGQFF
CDR3 DNA: TGTGCCAGCGAACCCGGGCAGTTCTTC

clone size: few
D gene: NA
J gene: TRBJ2-3
V gene: TRBV28
CDR3 length: 14
CDR3 protein: CASSRWGAQDTQYF
CDR3 DNA: TGTGCCAGCAGTCGATGGGGGGCGCAAGATACGCAGTATTTT

clone size: few
D gene: NA
J gene: TRBJ1-1
V gene: TRBV29-1
CDR3 length: 13
CDR3 protein: CSVEGRSWTEAFF
CDR3 DNA: TGCAGCGTTGAAGGGAGATCATGGACTGAAGCTTTCTTT

clone size: NA
D gene: NA
J gene: TRBJ2-4
V gene: TRBV29-1
CDR3 length: 14
CDR3 protein: CSVAGQTPKNIQYF
CDR3 DNA: TGCAGCGTTGCCGGACAGACCCCCAAAAACATTCAGTACTTC

clone size: many
D gene: NA
J gene: TRBJ1-2
V gene: TRBV7-9
CDR3 length: 13
CDR3 protein: CASSLEQGYGYTF
CDR3 DNA: TGTGCCAGCAGCTTAGAACAGGGCTATGGCTACACCTTC

clone size: many
D gene: NA
J gene: TRBJ1-1
V gene: TRBV12-5
CDR3 length: 14
CDR3 protein: CASGVGAARTLAFF
CDR3 DNA: TGTGCTAGTGGCGTCGGGGCAGCCAGAACGTTGGCTTTCTTT

clone size: NA
D gene: NA
J gene: TRBJ1-2
V gene: TRBV20-1
CDR3 length: 13
CDR3 protein: CSARVQGGYGYTF
CDR3 DNA: TGCAGTGCTAGAGTACAGGGCGGATATGGCTACACCTTC

clone size: NA
D gene: NA
J gene: TRBJ1-3
V gene: TRBV6-5
CDR3 length: 11
CDR3 protein: CASRKGNTIYF
CDR3 DNA: TGTGCTAGCAGGAAAGGAAACACCATATATTTT

clone size: NA
D gene: NA
J gene: TRBJ1-1
V gene: TRBV20-1
CDR3 length: 13
CDR3 protein: CSVSTGPNTEAFF
CDR3 DNA: TGCAGTGTTTCGACAGGCCCTAACACTGAAGCTTTCTTT

clone size: many
D gene: TRBD1
J gene: TRBJ1-1
V gene: TRBV4-3
CDR3 length: 17
CDR3 protein: CASSQARDRGVDTEAFF
CDR3 DNA: TGCGCCAGCAGCCAAGCCCGGGACAGGGGGGTGGACACTGAAGCTTTCTTT

clone size: many
D gene: NA
J gene: TRBJ2-1
V gene: TRBV13
CDR3 length: 13
CDR3 protein: CASSRDRSHEQFF
CDR3 DNA: TGTGCCAGCAGCCGGGACCGCTCGCATGAGCAGTTCTTC

clone size: NA
D gene: TRBD1
J gene: TRBJ1-2
V gene: TRBV14
CDR3 length: 14
CDR3 protein: CASSRLGQDYGYTF
CDR3 DNA: TGTGCCAGCAGCCGCCTTGGACAGGACTATGGCTACACCTTC

clone size: few
D gene: TRBD1
J gene: TRBJ1-2
V gene: TRBV6-1
CDR3 length: 15
CDR3 protein: CASSATQGSNYGYTF
CDR3 DNA: TGTGCCAGCAGTGCCACACAGGGGTCGAACTATGGCTACACCTTC

clone size: NA
D gene: TRBD1
J gene: TRBJ2-7
V gene: TRBV28
CDR3 length: 15
CDR3 protein: CASSRGQVISYEQYF
CDR3 DNA: TGTGCCAGCAGCCGCGGACAGGTCATCTCCTACGAGCAGTACTTC

clone size: NA
D gene: NA
J gene: TRBJ1-6
V gene: TRBV11-3
CDR3 length: 16
CDR3 protein: CASSFPRTGDNSPLHF
CDR3 DNA: TGTGCCAGCAGCTTTCCCCGGACGGGAGATAATTCACCCCTCCACTTT

clone size: NA
D gene: NA
J gene: TRBJ2-7
V gene: TRBV29-1
CDR3 length: 15
CDR3 protein: CSVVGGEAQTYEQYF
CDR3 DNA: TGCAGCGTTGTGGGGGGAGAAGCCCAAACCTACGAGCAGTACTTC

clone size: few
D gene: NA
J gene: TRBJ2-1
V gene: TRBV5-5
CDR3 length: 16
CDR3 protein: CASTWISGASYNEQFF
CDR3 DNA: TGTGCCAGCACCTGGATTAGCGGCGCCTCCTACAATGAGCAGTTCTTC

clone size: few
D gene: NA
J gene: TRBJ1-6
V gene: TRBV3-1
CDR3 length: 17
CDR3 protein: CASSQWSQGSYNSPLHF
CDR3 DNA: TGTGCCAGCAGCCAATGGTCACAGGGATCTTATAATTCACCCCTCCACTTT

clone size: few
D gene: NA
J gene: TRBJ1-1
V gene: TRBV11-2
CDR3 length: 14
CDR3 protein: CASSLEVGNTEAFF
CDR3 DNA: TGTGCCAGCAGCTTAGAAGTGGGGAACACTGAAGCTTTCTTT

clone size: NA
D gene: NA
J gene: TRBJ2-4
V gene: TRBV28
CDR3 length: 15
CDR3 protein: CASSLYPGESHIQYF
CDR3 DNA: TGTGCCAGCAGTTTATATCCGGGGGAATCTCACATTCAGTACTTC

clone size: few
D gene: NA
J gene: TRBJ1-2
V gene: TRBV27
CDR3 length: 15
CDR3 protein: CASSFEPTPLYGYTF
CDR3 DNA: TGTGCCAGCAGTTTTGAGCCAACACCACTTTATGGCTACACCTTC

clone size: few
D gene: TRBD1
J gene: TRBJ2-7
V gene: TRBV10-2
CDR3 length: 14
CDR3 protein: CASIAGTGFREQYF
CDR3 DNA: TGCGCCAGCATTGCCGGGACAGGGTTCCGCGAGCAGTACTTC

clone size: NA
D gene: NA
J gene: TRBJ1-2
V gene: TRBV28
CDR3 length: 17
CDR3 protein: CASSSAGRGLINYGYTF
CDR3 DNA: TGTGCCAGCAGTTCAGCAGGGAGAGGACTAATTAACTATGGCTACACCTTC

clone size: few
D gene: TRBD2
J gene: TRBJ2-7
V gene: TRBV7-8
CDR3 length: 15
CDR3 protein: CASSFSGLASYEQYF
CDR3 DNA: TGTGCCAGCAGCTTCTCGGGACTAGCGTCCTACGAGCAGTACTTC

clone size: NA
D gene: NA
J gene: TRBJ2-1
V gene: TRBV7-2
CDR3 length: 14
CDR3 protein: CASSLELRNGEQFF
CDR3 DNA: TGTGCCAGCAGCTTAGAACTCAGGAATGGTGAGCAGTTCTTC

clone size: NA
D gene: TRBD2
J gene: TRBJ2-3
V gene: TRBV4-3
CDR3 length: 14
CDR3 protein: CASSPGTIRLTQYF
CDR3 DNA: TGCGCCAGCAGCCCCGGGACTATCCGACTTACGCAGTATTTT

clone size: few
D gene: TRBD2
J gene: TRBJ2-3
V gene: TRBV4-3
CDR3 length: 16
CDR3 protein: CASSRMSGGFTDTQYF
CDR3 DNA: TGCGCCAGCAGCCGTATGAGCGGGGGATTCACAGATACGCAGTATTTT

clone size: few
D gene: TRBD1
J gene: TRBJ2-7
V gene: TRBV7-2
CDR3 length: 16
CDR3 protein: CASSRQPGTGVYEQYF
CDR3 DNA: TGTGCCAGCAGTCGCCAACCCGGGACAGGGGTTTACGAGCAGTACTTC

clone size: few
D gene: NA
J gene: TRBJ1-4
V gene: TRBV9
CDR3 length: 16
CDR3 protein: CASSVDLTVNNEKLFF
CDR3 DNA: TGTGCCAGCAGCGTAGATTTGACAGTCAATAATGAAAAACTGTTTTTT

clone size: few
D gene: NA
J gene: TRBJ1-1
V gene: TRBV2
CDR3 length: 14
CDR3 protein: CASSERAMNTEAFF
CDR3 DNA: TGTGCCAGCAGTGAAAGGGCAATGAACACTGAAGCTTTCTTT

clone size: many
D gene: TRBD2
J gene: TRBJ2-2
V gene: TRBV20-1
CDR3 length: 16
CDR3 protein: CSARDKGLAITGELFF
CDR3 DNA: TGCAGTGCTAGAGATAAAGGACTAGCGATCACCGGGGAGCTGTTTTTT

clone size: few
D gene: NA
J gene: TRBJ2-5
V gene: TRBV6-5
CDR3 length: 14
CDR3 protein: CASRPHDSQETQYF
CDR3 DNA: TGTGCCAGCAGGCCCCACGATTCCCAAGAGACCCAGTACTTC

clone size: few
D gene: NA
J gene: TRBJ1-1
V gene: TRBV9
CDR3 length: 13
CDR3 protein: CASSVEQSTEAFF
CDR3 DNA: TGTGCCAGCAGCGTAGAACAGTCCACTGAAGCTTTCTTT

clone size: many
D gene: NA
J gene: TRBJ2-5
V gene: TRBV10-1
CDR3 length: 15
CDR3 protein: CASSERTGSTETQYF
CDR3 DNA: TGCGCCAGCAGTGAGAGAACAGGGTCGACAGAGACCCAGTACTTC

clone size: NA
D gene: NA
J gene: TRBJ2-5
V gene: TRBV7-9
CDR3 length: 13
CDR3 protein: CASSSTGGETQYF
CDR3 DNA: TGTGCCAGCAGCTCAACAGGAGGAGAGACCCAGTACTTC

clone size: many
D gene: NA
J gene: TRBJ2-1
V gene: TRBV6-2/TRBV6-3
CDR3 length: 16
CDR3 protein: CASSYSSGSTYNEQFF
CDR3 DNA: TGTGCCAGCAGTTACTCGTCGGGGTCAACCTACAATGAGCAGTTCTTC

clone size: many
D gene: TRBD1
J gene: TRBJ1-1
V gene: TRBV7-2
CDR3 length: 17
CDR3 protein: CASSQLGPGGMNTEAFF
CDR3 DNA: TGTGCCAGCAGCCAACTAGGCCCAGGGGGCATGAACACTGAAGCTTTCTTT

clone size: many
D gene: TRBD1
J gene: TRBJ1-5
V gene: TRBV5-1
CDR3 length: 15
CDR3 protein: CASSRAQGDNQPQHF
CDR3 DNA: TGCGCCAGCAGCCGGGCTCAGGGGGACAATCAGCCCCAGCATTTT

clone size: few
D gene: NA
J gene: TRBJ1-3
V gene: TRBV29-1
CDR3 length: 14
CDR3 protein: CSVEPGTAGNTIYF
CDR3 DNA: TGCAGCGTTGAACCCGGGACCGCTGGAAACACCATATATTTT

clone size: many
D gene: NA
J gene: TRBJ2-1
V gene: TRBV20-1
CDR3 length: 14
CDR3 protein: CSAVTGPGNNEQFF
CDR3 DNA: TGCAGTGCTGTTACAGGTCCGGGTAACAATGAGCAGTTCTTC

clone size: many
D gene: NA
J gene: TRBJ1-1
V gene: TRBV7-9
CDR3 length: 10
CDR3 protein: CASVGQEAFF
CDR3 DNA: TGTGCCAGCGTCGGGCAAGAAGCTTTCTTT

clone size: NA
D gene: TRBD2
J gene: TRBJ2-1
V gene: TRBV29-1
CDR3 length: 13
CDR3 protein: CSSGRGRYNEQFF
CDR3 DNA: TGCAGCTCAGGGAGGGGACGGTACAATGAGCAGTTCTTC

clone size: few
D gene: TRBD1
J gene: TRBJ2-7
V gene: TRBV11-2
CDR3 length: 17
CDR3 protein: CASSLEDRGKLSYEQYF
CDR3 DNA: TGTGCCAGCAGCTTAGAGGACAGGGGAAAACTCTCCTACGAGCAGTACTTC

clone size: many
D gene: NA
J gene: TRBJ1-1
V gene: TRBV29-1
CDR3 length: 10
CDR3 protein: CSVEAPEAFF
CDR3 DNA: TGCAGCGTTGAAGCCCCTGAAGCTTTCTTT

clone size: few
D gene: NA
J gene: TRBJ2-7
V gene: TRBV7-2
CDR3 length: 13
CDR3 protein: CASSVTVINEQYF
CDR3 DNA: TGTGCCAGCAGCGTGACAGTCATCAACGAGCAGTACTTC

clone size: few
D gene: NA
J gene: TRBJ1-5
V gene: TRBV6-2/TRBV6-3
CDR3 length: 13
CDR3 protein: CATLQGPPGPQHF
CDR3 DNA: TGTGCCACCCTACAGGGTCCCCCGGGACCCCAGCATTTT

clone size: NA
D gene: NA
J gene: TRBJ2-1
V gene: TRBV7-9
CDR3 length: 16
CDR3 protein: CASSLAGGVSYNEQFF
CDR3 DNA: TGTGCCAGCAGCTTAGCTGGAGGGGTTTCCTACAATGAGCAGTTCTTC

clone size: few
D gene: NA
J gene: TRBJ1-5
V gene: TRBV20-1
CDR3 length: 15
CDR3 protein: CSARGGAPQDQPQHF
CDR3 DNA: TGCAGTGCTAGAGGTGGGGCTCCTCAGGATCAGCCCCAGCATTTT

clone size: many
D gene: NA
J gene: TRBJ1-1
V gene: TRBV28
CDR3 length: 13
CDR3 protein: CASSFNRVTEAFF
CDR3 DNA: TGTGCCAGCAGTTTTAACAGGGTCACTGAAGCTTTCTTT

clone size: once
D gene: NA
J gene: TRBJ2-7
V gene: TRBV20-1
CDR3 length: 10
CDR3 protein: CSATAYEQYF
CDR3 DNA: TGCAGTGCTACGGCCTACGAGCAGTACTTC